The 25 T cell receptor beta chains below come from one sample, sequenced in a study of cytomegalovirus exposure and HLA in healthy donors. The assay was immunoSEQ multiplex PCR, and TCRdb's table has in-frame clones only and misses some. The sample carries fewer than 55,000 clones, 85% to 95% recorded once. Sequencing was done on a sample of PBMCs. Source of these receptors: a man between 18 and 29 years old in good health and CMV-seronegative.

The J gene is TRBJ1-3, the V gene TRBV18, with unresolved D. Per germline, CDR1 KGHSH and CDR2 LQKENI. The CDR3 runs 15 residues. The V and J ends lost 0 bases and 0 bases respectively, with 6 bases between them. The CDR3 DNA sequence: TGTGCCAGCTCACCACCACAGAGCTCTGGAAACACCATATATTTT. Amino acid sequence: CASSPPQSSGNTIYF.

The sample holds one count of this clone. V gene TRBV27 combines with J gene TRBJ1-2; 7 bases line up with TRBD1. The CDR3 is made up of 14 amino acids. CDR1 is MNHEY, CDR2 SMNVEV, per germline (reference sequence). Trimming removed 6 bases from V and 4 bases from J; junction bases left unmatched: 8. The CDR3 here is CASRGGGGLYGYTF. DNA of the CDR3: TGTGCCAGCAGGGGTGGAGGGGGCCTCTATGGCTACACCTTC.

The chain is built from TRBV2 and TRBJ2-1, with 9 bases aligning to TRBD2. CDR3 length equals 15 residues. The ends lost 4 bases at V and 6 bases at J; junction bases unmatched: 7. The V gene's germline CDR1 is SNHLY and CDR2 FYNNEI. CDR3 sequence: CASSVELAGSNEQFF. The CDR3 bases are TGTGCCAGCAGTGTAGAGCTAGCGGGGAGCAATGAGCAGTTCTTC.

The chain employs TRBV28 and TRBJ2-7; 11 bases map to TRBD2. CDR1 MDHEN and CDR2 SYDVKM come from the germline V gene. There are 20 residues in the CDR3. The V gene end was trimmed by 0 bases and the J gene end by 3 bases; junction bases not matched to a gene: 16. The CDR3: CASSLWFLAGGPIGYYEQYF. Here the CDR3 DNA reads TGTGCCAGCAGTTTATGGTTCCTAGCGGGAGGTCCAATCGGATACTACGAGCAGTACTTC.

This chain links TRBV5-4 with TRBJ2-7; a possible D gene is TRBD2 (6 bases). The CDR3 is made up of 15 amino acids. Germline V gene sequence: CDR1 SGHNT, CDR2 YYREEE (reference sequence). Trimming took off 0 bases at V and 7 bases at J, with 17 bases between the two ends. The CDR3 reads CASSLGLSGASEQYF. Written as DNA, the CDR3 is TGTGCCAGCAGCTTGGGGCTTTCGGGAGCGAGTGAGCAGTACTTC.

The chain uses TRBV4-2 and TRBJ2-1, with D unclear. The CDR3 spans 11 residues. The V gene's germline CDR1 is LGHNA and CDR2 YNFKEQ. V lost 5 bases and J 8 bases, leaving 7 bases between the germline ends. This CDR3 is CASSAEDEQFF. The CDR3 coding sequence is TGTGCCAGCAGCGCAGAGGATGAGCAGTTCTTC.

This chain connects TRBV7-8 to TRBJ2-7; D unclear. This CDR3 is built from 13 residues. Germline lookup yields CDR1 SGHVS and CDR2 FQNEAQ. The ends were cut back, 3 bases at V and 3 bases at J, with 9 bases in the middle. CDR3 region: CASSFSLNYEQYF. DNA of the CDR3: TGTGCCAGCAGCTTCTCACTGAACTACGAGCAGTACTTC.

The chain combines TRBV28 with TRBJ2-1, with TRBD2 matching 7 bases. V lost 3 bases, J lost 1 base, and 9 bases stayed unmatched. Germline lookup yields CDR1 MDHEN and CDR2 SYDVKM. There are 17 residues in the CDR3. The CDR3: CASSFGGGSPSYNEQFF. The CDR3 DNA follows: TGTGCCAGCAGTTTTGGGGGGGGGTCACCTTCCTACAATGAGCAGTTCTTC. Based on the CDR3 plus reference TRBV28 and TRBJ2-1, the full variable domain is DVKVTQSSRYLVKRTGEKVFLECVQDMDHENMFWYRQDPGLGLRLIYFSYDVKMKEKGDIPEGYSVSREKKERFSLILESASTNQTSMYLCASSFGGGSPSYNEQFFGPGTRLTVL.

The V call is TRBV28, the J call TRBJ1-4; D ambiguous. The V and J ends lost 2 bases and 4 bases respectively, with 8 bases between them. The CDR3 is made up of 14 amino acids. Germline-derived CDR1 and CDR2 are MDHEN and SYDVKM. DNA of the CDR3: TGTGCCAGCAGTTTAAACCGGGTTAATGAAAAACTGTTTTTT. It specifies CASSLNRVNEKLFF.

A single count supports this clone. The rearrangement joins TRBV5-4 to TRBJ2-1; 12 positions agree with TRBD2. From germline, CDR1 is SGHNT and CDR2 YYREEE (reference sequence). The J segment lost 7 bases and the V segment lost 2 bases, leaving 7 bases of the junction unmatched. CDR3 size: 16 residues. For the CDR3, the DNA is TGTGCCAGCAGCTTCTACAGACTAGCGGGAGCGAATGAGCAGTTCTTC. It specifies CASSFYRLAGANEQFF.

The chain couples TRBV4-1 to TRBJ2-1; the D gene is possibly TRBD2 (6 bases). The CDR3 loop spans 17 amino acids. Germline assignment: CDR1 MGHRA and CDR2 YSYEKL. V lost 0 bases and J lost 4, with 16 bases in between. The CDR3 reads CASSQERTGTGYNEQFF. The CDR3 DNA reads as TGCGCCAGCAGCCAAGAAAGGACCGGGACTGGGTACAATGAGCAGTTCTTC.

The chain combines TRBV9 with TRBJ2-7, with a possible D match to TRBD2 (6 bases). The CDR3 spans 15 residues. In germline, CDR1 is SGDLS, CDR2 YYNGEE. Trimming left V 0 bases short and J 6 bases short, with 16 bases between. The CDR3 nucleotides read TGTGCCAGCAGCGTAGATCTGCCGGGAGTCGGCGAGCAGTACTTC. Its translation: CASSVDLPGVGEQYF.

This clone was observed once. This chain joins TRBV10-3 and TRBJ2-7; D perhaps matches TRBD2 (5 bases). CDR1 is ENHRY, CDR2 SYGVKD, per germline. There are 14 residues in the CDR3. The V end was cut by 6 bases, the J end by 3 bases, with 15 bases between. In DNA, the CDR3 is TGTGCCATCAGCCTCGGGGAAAGGGTCTACGAGCAGTACTTC. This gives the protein CAISLGERVYEQYF.

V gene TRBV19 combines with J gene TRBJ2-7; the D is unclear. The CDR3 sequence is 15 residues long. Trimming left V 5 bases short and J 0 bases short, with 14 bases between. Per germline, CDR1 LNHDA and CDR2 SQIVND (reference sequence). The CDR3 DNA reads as TGTGCCAGTAGTGCCGGTATAGTCTACTCCTACGAGCAGTACTTC. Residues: CASSAGIVYSYEQYF.

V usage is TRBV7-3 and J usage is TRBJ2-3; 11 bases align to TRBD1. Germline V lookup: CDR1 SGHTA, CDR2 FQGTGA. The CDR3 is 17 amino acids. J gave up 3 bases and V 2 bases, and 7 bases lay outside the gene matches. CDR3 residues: CASSLLGTGGVTDTQYF. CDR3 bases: TGTGCCAGCAGCTTACTCGGGACAGGGGGAGTGACAGATACGCAGTATTTT.

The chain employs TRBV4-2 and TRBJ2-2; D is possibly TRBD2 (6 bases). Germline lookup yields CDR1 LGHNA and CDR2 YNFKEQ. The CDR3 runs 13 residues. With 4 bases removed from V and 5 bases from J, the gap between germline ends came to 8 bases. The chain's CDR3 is CASSLAGTGELFF. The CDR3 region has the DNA TGTGCCAGCAGCCTTGCGGGGACCGGGGAGCTGTTTTTT.

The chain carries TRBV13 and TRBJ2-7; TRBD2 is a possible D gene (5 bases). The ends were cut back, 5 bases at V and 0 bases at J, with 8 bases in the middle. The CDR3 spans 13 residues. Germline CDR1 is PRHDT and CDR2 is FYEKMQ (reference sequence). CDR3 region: CASSPGSSYEQYF. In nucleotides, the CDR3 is TGTGCCAGCAGCCCGGGAAGCTCCTACGAGCAGTACTTC.

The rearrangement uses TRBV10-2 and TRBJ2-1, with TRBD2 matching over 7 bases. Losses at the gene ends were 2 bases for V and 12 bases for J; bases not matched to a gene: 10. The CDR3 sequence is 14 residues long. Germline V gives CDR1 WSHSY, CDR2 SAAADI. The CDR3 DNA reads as TGCGCCAGCAGTGAGGGGGGGGGACCAGGAGGGCAGTTCTTC. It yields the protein CASSEGGGPGGQFF.

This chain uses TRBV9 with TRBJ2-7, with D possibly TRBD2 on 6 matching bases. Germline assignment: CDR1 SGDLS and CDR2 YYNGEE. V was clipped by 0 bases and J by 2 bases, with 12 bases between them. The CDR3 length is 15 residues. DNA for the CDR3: TGTGCCAGCAGCGTAGGCGGGACGGGAACCTACGAGCAGTACTTC. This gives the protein CASSVGGTGTYEQYF.

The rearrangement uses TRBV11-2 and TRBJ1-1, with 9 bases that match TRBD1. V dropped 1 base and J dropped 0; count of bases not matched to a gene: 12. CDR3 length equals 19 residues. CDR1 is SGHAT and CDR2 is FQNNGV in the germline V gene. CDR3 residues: CASSLVRTGEIKMNTEAFF. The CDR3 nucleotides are TGTGCCAGCAGCTTAGTTCGGACAGGGGAGATAAAAATGAACACTGAAGCTTTCTTT.

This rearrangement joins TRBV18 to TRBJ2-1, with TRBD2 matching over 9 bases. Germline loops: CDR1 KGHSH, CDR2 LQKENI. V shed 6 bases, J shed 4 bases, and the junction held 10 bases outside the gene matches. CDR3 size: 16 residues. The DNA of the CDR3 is TGTGCCAGCTCCCTCTCACTAGCGGGTTGGTACAATGAGCAGTTCTTC. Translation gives CASSLSLAGWYNEQFF.

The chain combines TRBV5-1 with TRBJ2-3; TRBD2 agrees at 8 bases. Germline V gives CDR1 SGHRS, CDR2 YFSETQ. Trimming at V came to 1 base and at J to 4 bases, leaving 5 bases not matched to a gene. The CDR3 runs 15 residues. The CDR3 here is CASSLLAGGADTQYF. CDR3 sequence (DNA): TGCGCCAGCAGCTTGCTGGCGGGAGGCGCAGATACGCAGTATTTT.

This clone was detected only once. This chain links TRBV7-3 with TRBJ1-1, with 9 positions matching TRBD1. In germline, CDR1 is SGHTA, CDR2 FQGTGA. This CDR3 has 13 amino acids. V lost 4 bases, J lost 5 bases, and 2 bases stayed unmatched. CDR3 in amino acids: CASSWDRDTEAFF. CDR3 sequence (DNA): TGTGCCAGCAGCTGGGACAGGGATACTGAAGCTTTCTTT.

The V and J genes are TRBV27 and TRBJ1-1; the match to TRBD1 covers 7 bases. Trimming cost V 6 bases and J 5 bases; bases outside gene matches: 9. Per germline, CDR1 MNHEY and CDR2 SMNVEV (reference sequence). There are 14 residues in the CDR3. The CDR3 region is CASRMRGRGTEAFF. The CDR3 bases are TGTGCCAGCAGGATGAGGGGGCGAGGAACTGAAGCTTTCTTT.

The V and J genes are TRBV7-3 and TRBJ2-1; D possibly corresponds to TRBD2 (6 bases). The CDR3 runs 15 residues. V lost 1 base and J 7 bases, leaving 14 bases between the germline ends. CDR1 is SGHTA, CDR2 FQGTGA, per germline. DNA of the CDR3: TGTGCCAGCAGCTTAATCTCCGGCGCGGGAAATGAGCAGTTCTTC. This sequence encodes CASSLISGAGNEQFF.